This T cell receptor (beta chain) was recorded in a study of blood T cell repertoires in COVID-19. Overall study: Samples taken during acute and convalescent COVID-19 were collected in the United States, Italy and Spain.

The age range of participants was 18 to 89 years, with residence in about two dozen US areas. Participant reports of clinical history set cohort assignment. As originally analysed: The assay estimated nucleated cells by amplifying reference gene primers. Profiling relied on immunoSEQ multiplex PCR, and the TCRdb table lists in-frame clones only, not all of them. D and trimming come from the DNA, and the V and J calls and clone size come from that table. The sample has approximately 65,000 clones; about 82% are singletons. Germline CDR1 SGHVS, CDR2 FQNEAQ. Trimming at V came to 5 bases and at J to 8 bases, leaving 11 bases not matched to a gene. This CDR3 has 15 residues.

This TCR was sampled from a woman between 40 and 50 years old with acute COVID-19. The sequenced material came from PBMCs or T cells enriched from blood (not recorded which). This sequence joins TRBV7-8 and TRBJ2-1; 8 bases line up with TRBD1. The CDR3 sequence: CASSQGTGGPYEQFF. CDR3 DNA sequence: TGTGCCAGCAGCCAGGGGACAGGTGGCCCCTATGAGCAGTTCTTC.